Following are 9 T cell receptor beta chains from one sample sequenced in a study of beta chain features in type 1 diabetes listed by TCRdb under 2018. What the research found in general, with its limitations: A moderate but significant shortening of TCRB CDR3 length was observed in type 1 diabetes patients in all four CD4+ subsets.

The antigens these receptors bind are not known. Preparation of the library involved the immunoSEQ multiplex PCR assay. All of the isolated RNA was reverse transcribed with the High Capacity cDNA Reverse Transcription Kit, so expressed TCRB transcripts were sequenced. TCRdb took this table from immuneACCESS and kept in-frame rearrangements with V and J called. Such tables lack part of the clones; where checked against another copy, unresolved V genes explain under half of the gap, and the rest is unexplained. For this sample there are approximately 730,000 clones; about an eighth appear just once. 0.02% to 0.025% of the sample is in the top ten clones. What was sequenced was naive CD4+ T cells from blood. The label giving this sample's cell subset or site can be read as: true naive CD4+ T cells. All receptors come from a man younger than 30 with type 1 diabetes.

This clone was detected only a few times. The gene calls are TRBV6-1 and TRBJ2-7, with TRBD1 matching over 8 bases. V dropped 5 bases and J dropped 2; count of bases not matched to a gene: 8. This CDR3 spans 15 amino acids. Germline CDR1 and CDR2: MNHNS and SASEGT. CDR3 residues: CASSSGGQGAYEQYF. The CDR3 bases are TGTGCCAGCAGTTCAGGCGGACAGGGTGCCTACGAGCAGTACTTC.

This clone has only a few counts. In DNA, the CDR3 is TGTGCCAGCAGCCAAGAAAGGACAAGCAATCAGCCCCAGCATTTT. As protein: CASSQERTSNQPQHF. The J gene is TRBJ1-5, the V gene TRBV4-2, with a tentative D call TRBD1 (5 bases). This CDR3 spans 15 amino acids. CDR1 and CDR2 (germline): LGHNA, YNFKEQ. Trimming removed 0 bases from V and 1 base from J, with 7 bases in between.

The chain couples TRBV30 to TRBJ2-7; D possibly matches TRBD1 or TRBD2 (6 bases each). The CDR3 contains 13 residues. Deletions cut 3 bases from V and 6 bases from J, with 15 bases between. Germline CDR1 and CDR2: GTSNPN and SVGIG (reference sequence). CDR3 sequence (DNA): TGTGCCTGGAGCACAGGGCAGGGAGGCGAGCAGTACTTC. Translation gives CAWSTGQGGEQYF.

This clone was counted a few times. The CDR3 spells CASSQETSGKSNQPQHF. CDR3 coding DNA: TGCGCCAGCAGCCAAGAAACGTCAGGGAAGAGCAATCAGCCCCAGCATTTT. This chain uses TRBV4-1 with TRBJ1-5, with a possible D match to TRBD1 (5 bases). Germline lookup yields CDR1 MGHRA and CDR2 YSYEKL. Trimming removed 0 bases from V and 1 base from J, with 13 bases in between. CDR3 length: 17 amino acids.

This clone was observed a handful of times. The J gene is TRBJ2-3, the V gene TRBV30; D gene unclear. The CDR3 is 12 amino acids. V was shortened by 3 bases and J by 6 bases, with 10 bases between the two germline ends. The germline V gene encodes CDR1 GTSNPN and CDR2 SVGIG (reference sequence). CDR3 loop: CAWRLPPDTQYF. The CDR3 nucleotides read TGTGCCTGGAGGCTACCCCCCGATACGCAGTATTTT.

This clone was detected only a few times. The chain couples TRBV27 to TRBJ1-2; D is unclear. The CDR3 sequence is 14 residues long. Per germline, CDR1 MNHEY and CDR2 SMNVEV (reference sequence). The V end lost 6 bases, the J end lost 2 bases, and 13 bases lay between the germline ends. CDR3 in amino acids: CASSPTMGNYGYTF. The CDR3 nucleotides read TGTGCCAGCAGCCCGACGATGGGAAACTATGGCTACACCTTC.

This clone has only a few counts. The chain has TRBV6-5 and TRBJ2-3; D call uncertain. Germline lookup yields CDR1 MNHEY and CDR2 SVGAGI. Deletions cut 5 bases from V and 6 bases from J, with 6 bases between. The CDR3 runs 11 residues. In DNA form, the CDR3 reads TGTGCCAGCAGTAACAGCGATACGCAGTATTTT. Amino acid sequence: CASSNSDTQYF.

The CDR3 region is CASNTGTGPNYGYTF. The CDR3 nucleotides are TGTGCCAGCAACACCGGGACAGGACCTAACTATGGCTACACCTTC. This chain joins TRBV19 and TRBJ1-2, with 8 nucleotides matching TRBD1. The CDR3 is made up of 15 amino acids. Germline CDR1 is LNHDA and CDR2 is SQIVND (reference sequence). V lost 9 bases, J lost 0 bases, and 9 bases stayed unmatched.

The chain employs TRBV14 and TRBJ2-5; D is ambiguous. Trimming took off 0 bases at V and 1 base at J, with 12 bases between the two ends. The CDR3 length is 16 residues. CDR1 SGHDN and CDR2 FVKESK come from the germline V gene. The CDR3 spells CASSQDLGWAQETQYF. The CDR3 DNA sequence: TGTGCCAGCAGCCAAGATCTAGGCTGGGCCCAAGAGACCCAGTACTTC. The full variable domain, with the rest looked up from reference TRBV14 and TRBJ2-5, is EAGVTQFPSHSVIEKGQTVTLRCDPISGHDNLYWYRRVMGKEIKFLLHFVKESKQDESGMPNNRFLAERTGGTYSTLKVQPAELEDSGVYFCASSQDLGWAQETQYFGPGTRLLVL.